These 7 T cell receptor beta chains originate from one sample sequenced in a study of human T cells and chemical hapten exposure. As for time point: patch test 2, 6 weeks after DPC sensitization. Regarding treatment: therapeutic diphenylcyclopropenone sensitization with weekly scalp DPC. TCRdb redid the calling of the RACE reads with MiXCR, one entry per CDR3 protein. The sample shows 65,000 to 95,000 distinct CDR3 sequences, less than 8% of them seen only once. The starting material was whole blood, obtained in connection with sensitization to the hapten diphenylcyclopropenone (DPC). The receptors shown here come from a woman in her 30s with alopecia areata. Some clones in this sample may be carry-over from other donors' samples.

There are many counts of this clonotype. This chain connects TRBV7-9 to TRBJ1-2; 7 bases are shared with TRBD1. In germline, CDR1 is SEHNR, CDR2 FQNEAQ (reference sequence). V shed 4 bases and J 2 bases; nucleotides not matched to a gene: 10. CDR3 length: 16 residues. The CDR3 loop reads CASSSATTGPNYGYTF. CDR3 coding DNA: TGTGCCAGCAGCTCCGCGACGACAGGGCCGAACTATGGCTACACCTTC.

The chain links TRBV19 to TRBJ1-1; the D is unclear. Between the trimmed V and J ends, which lost 7 bases and 1 base, there was a span of 7 bases. Germline CDR1 and CDR2: LNHDA and SQIVND (reference sequence). The CDR3 totals 12 residues. The CDR3 DNA reads TGTGCCAGTATGGAAGGGAACACTGAAGCTTTCTTT. Amino acids: CASMEGNTEAFF.

The chain joins TRBV23-1 to TRBJ2-3, with D perhaps being TRBD1 or TRBD2 (6 bases each). TRBV23-1 is labeled an ORF, and its function is uncertain. V lost 4 bases and J lost 3, with 17 bases in between. The CDR3 runs 16 residues. The CDR3: CASSRFGGQVTDTQYF. CDR3 coding DNA: TGCGCCAGCAGTCGTTTCGGGGGCCAGGTAACAGATACGCAGTATTTT.

This clonotype was recorded many times. This chain connects TRBV7-9 to TRBJ1-1; D gene uncertain. The V end lost 0 bases, the J end lost 7 bases, and 0 bases lay between the germline ends. There are 10 residues in the CDR3. Germline CDR1 reads SEHNR; CDR2 reads FQNEAQ (reference sequence). Here the CDR3 DNA reads TGTGCCAGCAGCTTAGCTGAAGCTTTCTTT. This encodes CASSLAEAFF. The full variable domain, with the rest looked up from reference TRBV7-9 and TRBJ1-1, is DTGVSQNPRHKITKRGQNVTFRCDPISEHNRLYWYRQTLGQGPEFLTYFQNEAQLEKSRLLSDRFSAERPKGSFSTLEIQRTEQGDSAMYLCASSLAEAFFGQGTRLTVV.

Many counts were recorded for this clonotype. Here the CDR3 reads CASSPRARSPDTQYF. Here the CDR3 DNA reads TGTGCCAGCAGCCCTCGGGCCCGCTCCCCCGATACGCAGTATTTT. This sequence joins TRBV11-2 and TRBJ2-3; D uncertain. Trimming cost V 5 bases and J 6 bases, with 18 bases left between them. Germline V gene lookup returns CDR1 SGHAT and CDR2 FQNNGV. This CDR3 comprises 15 residues.

The V gene is TRBV30, the J gene TRBJ1-4; the D gene is possibly TRBD1 (5 bases). Germline V gene sequence: CDR1 GTSNPN, CDR2 SVGIG (reference sequence). V was pared by 2 bases and J by 5 bases, with 12 bases between. The CDR3 is made up of 14 amino acids. CDR3 nucleotides: TGTGCCTGGAGTAAAGGCAGGGCCAATGAAAAACTGTTTTTT. It translates to CAWSKGRANEKLFF.

This clonotype showed up many times. The CDR3 loop reads CASSLVTGTDSYNEQFF. CDR3 DNA: TGTGCCAGCAGCTTGGTTACTGGGACAGACTCCTACAATGAGCAGTTCTTC. The J gene is TRBJ2-1, the V gene TRBV5-4; 7 nucleotides agree with TRBD1. CDR1 and CDR2 (germline): SGHNT, YYREEE (reference sequence). The CDR3 consists of 17 residues. The J segment lost 0 bases and the V segment lost 0 bases, leaving 6 bases of the junction unmatched.